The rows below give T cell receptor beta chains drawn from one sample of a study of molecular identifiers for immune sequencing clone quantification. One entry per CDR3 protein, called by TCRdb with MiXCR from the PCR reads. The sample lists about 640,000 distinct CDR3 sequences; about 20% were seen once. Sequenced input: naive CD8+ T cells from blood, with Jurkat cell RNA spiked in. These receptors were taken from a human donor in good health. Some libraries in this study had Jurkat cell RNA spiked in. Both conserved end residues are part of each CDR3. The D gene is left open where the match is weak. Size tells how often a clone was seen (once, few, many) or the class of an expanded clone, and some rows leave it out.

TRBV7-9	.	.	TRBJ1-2	TGTGCCAGCAGCTTAGTCTCTTGGGAACCATCTTATGGCTACACCTTC	CASSLVSWEPSYGYTF
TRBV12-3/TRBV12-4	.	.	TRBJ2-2	TGTGCCAGCAGTTTATTTCAGGCCGGGGAGCTGTTTTTT	CASSLFQAGELFF
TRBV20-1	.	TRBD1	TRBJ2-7	TGCAGTGCTACACCACCAGGGACAGTGTATCCTTACGAGCAGTACTTC	CSATPPGTVYPYEQYF
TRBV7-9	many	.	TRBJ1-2	TGTGCCAGCAGCTCCACTTACAGCTGGCGTTATGGCTACACCTTC	CASSSTYSWRYGYTF
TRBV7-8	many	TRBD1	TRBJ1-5	TGTGCCAGCAGCTTAGCGGGGACAGGGAGCAATCAGCCCCAGCATTTT	CASSLAGTGSNQPQHF
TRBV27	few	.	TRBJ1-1	TGTGCCAGCAGTTTGGCAGGGCTTTCGGGTCCCAACACTGAAGCTTTCTTT	CASSLAGLSGPNTEAFF
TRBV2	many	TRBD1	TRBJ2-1	TGTGCCAGCAGTGAATTAAACAGGGGCGATGAGCAGTTCTTC	CASSELNRGDEQFF
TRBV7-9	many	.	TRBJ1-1	TGTGCCAGCAGCTTAAACTTGCACACTGAAGCTTTCTTT	CASSLNLHTEAFF
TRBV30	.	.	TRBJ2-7	TGTGCCTGGAACCTAGGAATAGGGGTGAACTACGAGCAGTACTTC	CAWNLGIGVNYEQYF
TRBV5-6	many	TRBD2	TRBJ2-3	TGTGCCAGCGGTGCACCGGGACTAAACACAGATACGCAGTATTTT	CASGAPGLNTDTQYF
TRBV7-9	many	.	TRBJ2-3	TGTGCCAGCAGCTTAGAGGGCGGGGTCACAGATACGCAGTATTTT	CASSLEGGVTDTQYF
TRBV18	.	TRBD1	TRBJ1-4	TGTGCCAGCTCACCAGACAGGGTTTATGAAAAACTGTTTTTT	CASSPDRVYEKLFF
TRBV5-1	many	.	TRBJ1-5	TGCGCCAGCAGCTCAAGACCAACAGATGAAGTAACAAATCAGCCCCAGCATTTT	CASSSRPTDEVTNQPQHF
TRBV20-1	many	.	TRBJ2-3	TGCAGTGCTTGGAGCGAATACACAGATACGCAGTATTTT	CSAWSEYTDTQYF
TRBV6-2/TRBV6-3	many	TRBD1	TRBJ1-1	TGTGCCAGCAGCTCCGGGACAGAGAACACTGAAGCTTTCTTT	CASSSGTENTEAFF
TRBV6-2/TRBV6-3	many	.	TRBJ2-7	TGTGCCAGCAGCCCCGCCTACCACGAGCAGTACTTC	CASSPAYHEQYF